This T cell receptor beta chain derives from a study of T-cell reconstitution after alpha-beta-depleted transplantation in children. Study results and caveats: In patients about two months after transplant, alpha-beta T cells reportedly arose from several hundred expanded graft clones. One year post-transplant, T-cell counts and diversity were largely derived from T cells produced anew. The origin of high day-60 TCRbeta diversity in some patients lay in surviving recipient T cells and thymic progenitors.

The length of the CDR3 is 13 residues. From germline, CDR1 is SGHDN and CDR2 FVKESK. Trimming cost V 0 bases and J 10 bases, with 12 bases left between them. This clonotype has more than one count but fewer than ten. The antigen remains unidentified. TCRbeta library preparation incorporated unique molecular identifiers. One entry per CDR3 protein results from TCRdb running MiXCR on the PCR reads. This table has fewer than 1 million distinct CDR3 sequences, around 17% appearing once. The TCR was taken from a male patient under 18 who had a stem cell transplant for acute lymphoblastic leukemia, so the T cells may come from the graft donor. The V and J genes are TRBV14 and TRBJ1-1; D is ambiguous. This specimen was PBMCs, mostly from graft donor cells, taken 360 days after TCRalphabeta/CD19-depleted stem cell transplant. Written as DNA, the CDR3 is TGTGCCAGCAGCCAAGATATGAACTTAAGAGCTTTCTTT. Protein: CASSQDMNLRAFF.